Below are 21 T cell receptor beta chains sequenced from a single sample in a study of cytotoxic CD8 clonotypes in ibrutinib-treated CLL. Repertoires were generated with immunoSEQ multiplex PCR, while TCRdb's copy carries only in-frame clones and drops some. Of over 200,000 clones listed, about four fifths are singletons. The material sequenced was PBMCs, taken after 12 months of ibrutinib treatment. These receptors originate from a human donor with chronic lymphocytic leukemia.

This clone was counted a single time. The V and J genes are TRBV19 and TRBJ2-5; a possible D gene is TRBD2 (6 bases). The CDR3 loop spans 14 amino acids. The germline V gene has CDR1 LNHDA and CDR2 SQIVND (reference sequence). V lost 3 bases to trimming and J lost 5 bases, with 13 bases between them. The CDR3 is CASSMGGLEETQYF. In DNA form, the CDR3 reads TGTGCCAGTAGTATGGGGGGTCTGGAGGAGACCCAGTACTTC.

This clone appeared a few times. The chain is built from TRBV14 and TRBJ1-1; no reliable D call. Germline assignment: CDR1 SGHDN and CDR2 FVKESK. The CDR3 loop spans 14 amino acids. V was pared by 6 bases and J by 1 base, with 12 bases between. The CDR3 DNA sequence: TGTGCCAGCAGACCGTACCTCGGGAACACTGAAGCTTTCTTT. Residues: CASRPYLGNTEAFF.

J is TRBJ1-5 and V is TRBV6-1; D unresolved. CDR1 and CDR2 from the germline V gene are MNHNS and SASEGT. This CDR3 region has 15 residues. Trimming took 2 bases from V and 4 from J, leaving 12 bases between them. CDR3 amino acids: CASSEKGFGNQPQHF. CDR3 coding DNA: TGTGCCAGCAGTGAAAAGGGTTTTGGGAATCAGCCCCAGCATTTT.

This clone was counted once. V is TRBV2 and J is TRBJ2-7; possible D gene TRBD2, 6 bases. With 6 bases removed from V and 2 bases from J, the gap between germline ends came to 14 bases. This CDR3 comprises 14 residues. Per germline, CDR1 SNHLY and CDR2 FYNNEI. The CDR3 protein is CASRMRLATYEQYF. CDR3 DNA sequence: TGTGCCAGCAGGATGAGGCTAGCGACCTACGAGCAGTACTTC.

This clone has just one count. The CDR3 here is CASSLVLAGDDEQFF. DNA for the CDR3: TGTGCCAGCAGCTTAGTACTAGCGGGGGACGATGAGCAGTTCTTC. The V and J genes are TRBV11-2 and TRBJ2-1; 11 bases fit TRBD2. CDR3 length: 15 residues. The trim removed 1 base at V and 8 bases at J, leaving 4 bases unmatched. Germline CDR1 SGHAT, CDR2 FQNNGV. Full variable domain (remainder filled in from reference TRBV11-2 and TRBJ2-1): EAGVAQSPRYKIIEKRQSVAFWCNPISGHATLYWYQQILGQGPKLLIQFQNNGVVDDSQLPKDRFSAERLKGVDSTLKIQPAKLEDSAVYLCASSLVLAGDDEQFFGPGTRLTVL.

The chain couples TRBV4-1 to TRBJ2-3; possibly TRBD1 or TRBD2 for D (5 bases each). Germline assignment: CDR1 MGHRA and CDR2 YSYEKL. The CDR3 has 13 amino acids. V lost 4 bases to trimming and J lost 9 bases, with 14 bases between them. CDR3 residues: CASSPPRAGTQYF. DNA of the CDR3: TGCGCCAGCAGCCCACCGAGGGCAGGGACGCAGTATTTT.

V is TRBV4-1 and J is TRBJ1-5; no reliable D call. CDR1 and CDR2 from the germline V gene are MGHRA and YSYEKL. The V end was cut by 1 base, the J end by 3 bases, with 7 bases between. The CDR3 has 14 residues. The CDR3 DNA follows: TGCGCCAGCAGCCAAGCCTCCCTCAATCAGCCCCAGCATTTT. Residues: CASSQASLNQPQHF.

The chain links TRBV2 to TRBJ1-1; 7 positions match TRBD1. This CDR3 has 17 amino acids. Germline-derived CDR1 and CDR2 are SNHLY and FYNNEI. The trim removed 2 bases at V and 0 bases at J, leaving 9 bases unmatched. DNA of the CDR3: TGTGCCAGCAGTGAAATTGTGGGACAGAAAATGAACACTGAAGCTTTCTTT. Translation gives CASSEIVGQKMNTEAFF.

The J gene is TRBJ1-3, the V gene TRBV28, with D tentatively TRBD1 (5 bases). The CDR3 extends over 15 amino acids. Germline V gives CDR1 MDHEN, CDR2 SYDVKM. V was shortened by 6 bases and J by 0 bases, with 12 bases between the two germline ends. The CDR3 sequence: CASSPGGLSGNTIYF. The CDR3 bases are TGTGCCAGCAGCCCGGGGGGACTCTCTGGAAACACCATATATTTT.

The chain has TRBV7-9 and TRBJ2-1; TRBD1 agrees at 7 bases. Germline CDR1 and CDR2: SEHNR and FQNEAQ (reference sequence). V dropped 6 bases and J dropped 1; count of bases not matched to a gene: 3. CDR3 size: 14 residues. The CDR3 DNA reads as TGTGCCAGCAGAGGGGGCGCTTCCTACAATGAGCAGTTCTTC. As protein: CASRGGASYNEQFF.

CDR3 DNA: TGTGCCAGCAGCCTGAGGCTAGCGGGAGTCAAAAGGAATGAGCAGTTCTTC. Encoded protein: CASSLRLAGVKRNEQFF. This rearrangement joins TRBV27 to TRBJ2-1, with 10 bases identical to TRBD2. The CDR3 spans 17 residues. Losses at the gene ends were 6 bases for V and 7 bases for J; bases not matched to a gene: 15. Germline lookup yields CDR1 MNHEY and CDR2 SMNVEV (reference sequence).

V and J are TRBV6-5 and TRBJ2-2; unclear D gene. The CDR3 contains 13 residues. Deletions cut 1 base from V and 2 bases from J, with 2 bases between. Germline V gene data show CDR1 as MNHEY and CDR2 as SVGAGI. CDR3 protein: CASSYFNTGELFF. For the CDR3, the DNA is TGTGCCAGCAGTTACTTTAACACCGGGGAGCTGTTTTTT.

This sequence joins TRBV7-9 and TRBJ2-2; 13 nucleotides line up with TRBD2. The CDR3 runs to 16 residues. The V segment lost 7 bases and the J segment 4 bases; nucleotides outside the gene matches: 6. From germline, CDR1 is SEHNR and CDR2 FQNEAQ (reference sequence). CDR3 sequence reads: CASMMTSGGPTGELFF. The CDR3, as DNA: TGTGCCAGCATGATGACTAGCGGGGGGCCCACCGGGGAGCTGTTTTTT. The full variable domain, completed using reference TRBV7-9 and TRBJ2-2, is DTGVSQNPRHKITKRGQNVTFRCDPISEHNRLYWYRQTLGQGPEFLTYFQNEAQLEKSRLLSDRFSAERPKGSFSTLEIQRTEQGDSAMYLCASMMTSGGPTGELFFGEGSRLTVL.

This sequence joins TRBV19 and TRBJ1-3; D call uncertain. Germline V CDR1 and CDR2: LNHDA, SQIVND (reference sequence). Deletions cut 3 bases from V and 0 bases from J, with 12 bases between. The CDR3 has 16 residues. The CDR3 coding sequence is TGTGCCAGTAGTATCCACTTGGGCTCCTCTGGAAACACCATATATTTT. It yields the protein CASSIHLGSSGNTIYF.

The chain links TRBV7-3 to TRBJ1-5; 10 nucleotides agree with TRBD1. Germline CDR1 SGHTA, CDR2 FQGTGA. The trim removed 3 bases at V and 6 bases at J, leaving 5 bases unmatched. There are 15 residues in the CDR3. The CDR3: CASSLQTGGVQPQHF. The CDR3 coding sequence is TGTGCCAGCAGCTTGCAGACAGGGGGCGTTCAGCCCCAGCATTTT.

This clone was counted once. The chain recombines TRBV2 with TRBJ2-4; no firm D call. Germline CDR1 and CDR2: SNHLY and FYNNEI. The CDR3 has 15 residues. V lost 6 bases, J lost 3 bases, and 15 bases lay in between. The CDR3 DNA follows: TGTGCCAGCAGAGACACCAAGGTGGGCAAAAACATTCAGTACTTC. Protein product: CASRDTKVGKNIQYF.

The CDR3 DNA is TGCGCCAGCAGCCAAGATGAATTGTGGGTCGGGAGCCACGAGCAGTACTTC. Translation: CASSQDELWVGSHEQYF. This chain connects TRBV4-1 to TRBJ2-7; a weak D match, TRBD2 (6 bases). V was cut by 0 bases and J by 5 bases, with 20 bases left in between. From germline, CDR1 is MGHRA and CDR2 YSYEKL. The CDR3 consists of 17 residues.

The gene calls are TRBV29-1 and TRBJ1-2; no clear D gene. The CDR3 length is 13 residues. V was pared by 5 bases and J by 4 bases, with 14 bases between. In germline, CDR1 is SQVTM, CDR2 ANQGSEA. As DNA, the CDR3 is TGCAGCGTTTCTGGGGAGGGTGGCTATGGCTACACCTTC. This encodes CSVSGEGGYGYTF.

This chain joins TRBV7-6 and TRBJ2-7, with TRBD1 matching over 8 bases. This CDR3 region has 14 residues. V was pared by 1 base and J by 6 bases, with 5 bases of the junction left unmatched. Germline-derived CDR1 and CDR2 are SGHVS and FNYEAQ. The CDR3 spells CASSLVRGHGEQYF. CDR3 sequence (DNA): TGTGCCAGCAGCTTAGTCAGGGGGCATGGCGAGCAGTACTTC.

The chain recombines TRBV19 with TRBJ2-7; TRBD2 matches 11 bases. The germline V gene encodes CDR1 LNHDA and CDR2 SQIVND (reference sequence). The CDR3 loop spans 15 amino acids. After removal of 6 bases from V and 4 bases from J, the junction contained 8 bases not matched to a gene. CDR3 sequence: CASSAGLAAIYEQYF. DNA of the CDR3: TGTGCCAGTAGCGCGGGACTAGCGGCCATATACGAGCAGTACTTC.

The rearrangement joins TRBV4-1 to TRBJ1-1; 9 positions match TRBD1. CDR3 length equals 16 residues. Losses at the gene ends were 4 bases for V and 1 base for J; bases not matched to a gene: 7. Per germline, CDR1 MGHRA and CDR2 YSYEKL. CDR3 residues: CASSPQGAFGNTEAFF. CDR3 coding DNA: TGCGCCAGCAGCCCACAGGGGGCGTTCGGGAACACTGAAGCTTTCTTT.